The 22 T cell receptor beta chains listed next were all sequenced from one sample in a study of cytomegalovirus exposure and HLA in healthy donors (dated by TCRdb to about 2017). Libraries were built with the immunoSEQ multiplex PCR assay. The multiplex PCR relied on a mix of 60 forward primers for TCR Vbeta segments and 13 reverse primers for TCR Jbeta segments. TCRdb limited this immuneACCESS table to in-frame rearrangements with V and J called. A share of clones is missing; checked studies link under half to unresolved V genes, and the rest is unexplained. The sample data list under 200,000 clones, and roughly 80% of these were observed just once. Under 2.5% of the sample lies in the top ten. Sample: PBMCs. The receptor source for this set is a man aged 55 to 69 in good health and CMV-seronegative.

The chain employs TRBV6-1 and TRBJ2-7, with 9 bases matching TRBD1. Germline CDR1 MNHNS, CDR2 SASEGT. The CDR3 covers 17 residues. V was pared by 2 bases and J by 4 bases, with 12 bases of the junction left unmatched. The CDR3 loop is CASSEIGARTGVYEQYF. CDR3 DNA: TGTGCCAGCAGTGAAATTGGGGCGAGGACAGGGGTTTACGAGCAGTACTTC.

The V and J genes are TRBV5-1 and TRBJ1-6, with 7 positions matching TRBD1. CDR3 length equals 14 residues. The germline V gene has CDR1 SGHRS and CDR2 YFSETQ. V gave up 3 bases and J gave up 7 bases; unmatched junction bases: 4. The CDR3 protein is CASSSNRGNSPLHF. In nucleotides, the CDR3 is TGCGCCAGCAGCTCGAACAGGGGAAATTCACCCCTCCACTTT.

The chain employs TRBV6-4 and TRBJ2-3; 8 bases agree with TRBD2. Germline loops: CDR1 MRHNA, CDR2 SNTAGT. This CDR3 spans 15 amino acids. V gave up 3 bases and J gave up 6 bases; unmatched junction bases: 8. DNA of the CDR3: TGTGCCAGCAGTGAGAGCGGGGGTAATGCGGATACGCAGTATTTT. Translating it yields CASSESGGNADTQYF.

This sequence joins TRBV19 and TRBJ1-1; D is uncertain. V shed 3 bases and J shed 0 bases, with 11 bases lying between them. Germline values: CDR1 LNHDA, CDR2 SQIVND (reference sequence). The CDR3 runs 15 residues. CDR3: CASSMGAGMNTEAFF. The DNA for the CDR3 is TGTGCCAGTAGTATGGGAGCAGGCATGAACACTGAAGCTTTCTTT.

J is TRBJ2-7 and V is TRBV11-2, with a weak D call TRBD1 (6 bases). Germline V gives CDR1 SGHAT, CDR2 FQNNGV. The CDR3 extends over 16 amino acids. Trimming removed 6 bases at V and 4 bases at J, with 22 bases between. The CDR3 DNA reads TGTGCCAGCAGGCCGCTCACAGGGAGAGGGGGTTACGAGCAGTACTTC. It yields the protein CASRPLTGRGGYEQYF.

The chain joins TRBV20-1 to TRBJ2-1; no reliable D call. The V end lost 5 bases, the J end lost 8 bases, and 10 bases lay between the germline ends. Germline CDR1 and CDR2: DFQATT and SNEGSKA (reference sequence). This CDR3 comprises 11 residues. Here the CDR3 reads CSAPLSYEQFF. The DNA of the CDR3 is TGCAGTGCTCCTCTCTCCTATGAGCAGTTCTTC.

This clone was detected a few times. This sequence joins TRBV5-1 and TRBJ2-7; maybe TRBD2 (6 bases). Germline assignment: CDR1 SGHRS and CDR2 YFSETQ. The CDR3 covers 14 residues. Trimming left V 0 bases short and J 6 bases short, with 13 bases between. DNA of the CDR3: TGCGCCAGCAGCTTGGGTGATCGGGGGTTCGAGCAGTACTTC. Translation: CASSLGDRGFEQYF.

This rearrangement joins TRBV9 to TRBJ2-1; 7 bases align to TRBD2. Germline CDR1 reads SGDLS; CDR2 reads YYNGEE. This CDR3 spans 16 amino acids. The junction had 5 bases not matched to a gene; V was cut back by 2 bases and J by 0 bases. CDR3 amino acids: CASSVSGGSSYNEQFF. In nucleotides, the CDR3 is TGTGCCAGCAGCGTCTCCGGCGGGAGCTCCTACAATGAGCAGTTCTTC.

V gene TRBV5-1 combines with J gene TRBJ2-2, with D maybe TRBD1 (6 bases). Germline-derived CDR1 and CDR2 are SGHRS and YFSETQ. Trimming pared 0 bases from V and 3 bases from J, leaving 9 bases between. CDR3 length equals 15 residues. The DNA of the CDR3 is TGCGCCAGCAGCTTGGTGGGGGCCGACACCGGGGAGCTGTTTTTT. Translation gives CASSLVGADTGELFF.

The DNA for the CDR3 is TGTGCCAGCAGCCAAGAAGTTGGAGCTAGCGGGAGGGAGCAGTTCTTC. Its translation: CASSQEVGASGREQFF. This chain links TRBV4-2 with TRBJ2-1, with TRBD2 matching over 11 bases. Per the germline V gene, CDR1 is LGHNA and CDR2 is YNFKEQ. CDR3 size: 16 residues. The ends lost 0 bases at V and 10 bases at J; junction bases unmatched: 8.

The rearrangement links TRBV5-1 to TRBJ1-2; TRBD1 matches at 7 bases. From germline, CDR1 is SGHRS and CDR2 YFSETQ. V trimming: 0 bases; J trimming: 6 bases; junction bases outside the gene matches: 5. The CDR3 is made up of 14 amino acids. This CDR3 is CASSLEGAGNGYTF. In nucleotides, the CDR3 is TGCGCCAGCAGCTTGGAGGGGGCAGGGAATGGCTACACCTTC.

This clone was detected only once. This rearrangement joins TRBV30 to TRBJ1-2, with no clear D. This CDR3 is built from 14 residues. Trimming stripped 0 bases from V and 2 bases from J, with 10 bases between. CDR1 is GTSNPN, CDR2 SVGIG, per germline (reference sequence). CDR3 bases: TGTGCCTGGAGTGTACAACCCGGGAACTATGGCTACACCTTC. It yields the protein CAWSVQPGNYGYTF.

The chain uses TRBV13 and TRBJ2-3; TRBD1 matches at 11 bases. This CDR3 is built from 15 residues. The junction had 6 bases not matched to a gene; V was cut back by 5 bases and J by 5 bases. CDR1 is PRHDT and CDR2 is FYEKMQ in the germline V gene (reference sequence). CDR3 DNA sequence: TGTGCCAGCAGCCGGACAGGGGGCGCTGTAGATACGCAGTATTTT. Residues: CASSRTGGAVDTQYF.

CDR3 nucleotide sequence: TGTGCCAGCTCACCATGGGCCAGTCTTAGCACAGATACGCAGTATTTT. Its protein is CASSPWASLSTDTQYF. The chain has TRBV18 and TRBJ2-3; D gene unclear. The CDR3 covers 16 residues. V was clipped by 2 bases and J by 0 bases, with 12 bases between them. Germline values: CDR1 KGHSH, CDR2 LQKENI. The full variable domain, in which reference TRBV18 and TRBJ2-3 provide the parts outside the CDR3, is NAGVMQNPRHLVRRRGQEARLRCSPMKGHSHVYWYRQLPEEGLKFMVYLQKENIIDESGMPKERFSAEFPKEGPSILRIQQVVRGDSAAYFCASSPWASLSTDTQYFGPGTRLTVL.

Here the CDR3 reads CASSQTLAAPADTQYF. The CDR3 DNA sequence: TGTGCCAGCAGCCAAACACTAGCGGCTCCCGCAGATACGCAGTATTTT. The chain carries TRBV7-2 and TRBJ2-3; 8 nucleotides match TRBD2. J lost 4 bases, V lost 5 bases, and 11 bases had no gene match. The CDR3 extends over 16 amino acids. CDR1 SGHTA and CDR2 FQGNSA come from the germline V gene. Variable domain in full (rest from reference TRBV7-2 and TRBJ2-3): GAGVSQSPSNKVTEKGKDVELRCDPISGHTALYWYRQSLGQGLEFLIYFQGNSAPDKSGLPSDRFSAERTGGSVSTLTIQRTQQEDSAVYLCASSQTLAAPADTQYFGPGTRLTVL.

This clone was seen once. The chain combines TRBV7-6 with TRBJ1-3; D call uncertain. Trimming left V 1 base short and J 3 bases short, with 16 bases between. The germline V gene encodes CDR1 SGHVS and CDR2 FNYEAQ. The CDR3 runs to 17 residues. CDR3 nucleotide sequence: TGTGCCAGCAGCTTAGAGTCTGAGGGATTTCTTGGAAACACCATATATTTT. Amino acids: CASSLESEGFLGNTIYF.

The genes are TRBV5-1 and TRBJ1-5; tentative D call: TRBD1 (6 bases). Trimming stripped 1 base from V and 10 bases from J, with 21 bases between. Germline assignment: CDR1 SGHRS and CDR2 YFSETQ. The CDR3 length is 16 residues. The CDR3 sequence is CASSLLGGSNPEPQHF. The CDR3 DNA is TGCGCCAGCAGCTTGCTAGGGGGTTCTAATCCTGAACCCCAGCATTTT.

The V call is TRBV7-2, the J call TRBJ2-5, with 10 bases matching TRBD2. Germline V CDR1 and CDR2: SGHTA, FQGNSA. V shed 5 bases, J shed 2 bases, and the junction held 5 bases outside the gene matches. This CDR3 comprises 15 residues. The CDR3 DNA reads TGTGCCAGCAGCGGACTAGCGGACCCACAAGAGACCCAGTACTTC. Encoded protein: CASSGLADPQETQYF.

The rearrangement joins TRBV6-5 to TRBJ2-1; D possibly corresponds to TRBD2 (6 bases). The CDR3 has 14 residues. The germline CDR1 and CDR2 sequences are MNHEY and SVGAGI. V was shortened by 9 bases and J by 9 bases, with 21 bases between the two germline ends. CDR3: CASGVGTGAVEQFF. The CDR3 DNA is TGTGCCAGTGGGGTCGGGACGGGAGCGGTTGAGCAGTTCTTC.

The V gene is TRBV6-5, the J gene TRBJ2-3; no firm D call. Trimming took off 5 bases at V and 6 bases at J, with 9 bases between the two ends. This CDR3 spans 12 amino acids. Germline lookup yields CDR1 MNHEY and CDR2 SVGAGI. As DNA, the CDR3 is TGTGCCAGCAGTAACCGGCGGGATACGCAGTATTTT. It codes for CASSNRRDTQYF.

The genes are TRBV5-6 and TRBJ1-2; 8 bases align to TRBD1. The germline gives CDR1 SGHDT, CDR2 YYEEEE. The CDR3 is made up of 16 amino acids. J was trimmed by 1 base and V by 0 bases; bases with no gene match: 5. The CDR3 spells CASSLDGQGLNYGYTF. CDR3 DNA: TGTGCCAGCAGCTTGGACGGACAGGGTCTTAACTATGGCTACACCTTC.

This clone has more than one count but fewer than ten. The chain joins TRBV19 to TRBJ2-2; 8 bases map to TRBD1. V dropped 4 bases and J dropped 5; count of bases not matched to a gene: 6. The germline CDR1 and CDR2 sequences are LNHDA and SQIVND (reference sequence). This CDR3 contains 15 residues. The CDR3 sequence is CASSTRTGRTGELFF. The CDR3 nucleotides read TGTGCCAGTAGTACCCGGACAGGGCGGACCGGGGAGCTGTTTTTT.